This T cell receptor beta chain was recovered during a study of cytomegalovirus exposure and HLA in healthy donors. For this clone: Antigen: not known.

Germline values: CDR1 MNHNS, CDR2 SASEGT. The CDR3 spans 16 residues. The J segment lost 4 bases and the V segment lost 2 bases, leaving 7 bases of the junction unmatched. This PCR relied on a set of 60 Vbeta primers and 13 Jbeta primers. The repertoire was sequenced with immunoSEQ multiplex PCR; TCRdb's copy has only in-frame clones and lacks some. The sample yields 99,000 or so clones, less than 85% seen once. General observations from the study: According to an earlier analysis, most TCR beta V segments yielded productive rearrangements about 90% or about 30% of the time. In vitro assays verified that a few CMV-associated chains recognized CMV antigens specifically. Using a false discovery rate of 0.05, a later analysis showed that 16,951 TCR beta sequences were associated with HLA alleles.

The chain uses TRBV6-1 and TRBJ1-5; 8 nucleotides match TRBD1. What was sequenced was PBMCs. This clonotype was obtained from a woman aged 18-35 years in good health and CMV-seropositive. As DNA, the CDR3 is TGTGCCAGCAGTGAAAGGAGGACAGGGCGGAATCAGCCCCAGCATTTT. This sequence encodes CASSERRTGRNQPQHF.